The 32 T cell receptor beta chains presented below share a single source sample, sequenced in a study of shared clonotypes between healthy human individuals. Method: immunoSEQ multiplex PCR; TCRdb's copy keeps in-frame clones and lacks some. The sample contains some 2,500,000 clones, around 93% of which appear only once. Input material: naive CD4+ T cells from PBMCs. Stated subset: CD45RA+ positively selected. Receptors were obtained from a man younger than 35 in good health. Some clones in this sample may be carry-over from other donors' samples.

This chain links TRBV28 with TRBJ2-7; TRBD1 agrees at 10 bases. CDR3 length: 14 amino acids. Germline V lookup: CDR1 MDHEN, CDR2 SYDVKM. V lost 6 bases, J lost 6 bases, and 8 bases stayed unmatched. The chain's CDR3 is CASSQTGGVGEQYF. The CDR3 bases are TGTGCCAGCAGCCAGACAGGGGGCGTGGGCGAGCAGTACTTC.

The chain employs TRBV29-1 and TRBJ1-1; D ambiguous. V gave up 5 bases and J gave up 3 bases, with 16 bases separating them. The CDR3 loop spans 14 amino acids. Germline CDR1 reads SQVTM; CDR2 reads ANQGSEA. The DNA of the CDR3 is TGCAGCGTTCCTAACTCAGTGGGGTACACTGAAGCTTTCTTT. It is translated as CSVPNSVGYTEAFF.

This sequence joins TRBV6-1 and TRBJ1-3; 8 bases align to TRBD1. Germline V gene lookup returns CDR1 MNHNS and CDR2 SASEGT. The CDR3 sequence is 14 residues long. V trimming: 5 bases; J trimming: 6 bases; junction bases outside the gene matches: 6. The CDR3: CASSMTGVTNTIYF. Written as DNA, the CDR3 is TGTGCCAGCAGTATGACAGGGGTGACAAACACCATATATTTT.

Concerning this clone itself: Other DNA sequences in the sample encode the same CDR3. V gene TRBV9 combines with J gene TRBJ2-3; D remains unclear. CDR3 size: 14 residues. V lost 0 bases to trimming and J lost 0 bases, with 5 bases between them. CDR1 and CDR2 (germline): SGDLS, YYNGEE. As DNA, the CDR3 is TGTGCCAGCAGCGTAGCCAGTAGCACAGATACGCAGTATTTT. Protein: CASSVASSTDTQYF.

The chain links TRBV7-9 to TRBJ2-1, with D uncertain. The germline gives CDR1 SEHNR, CDR2 FQNEAQ (reference sequence). Between the trimmed V and J ends, which lost 8 bases and 5 bases, there was a span of 10 bases. CDR3 length: 12 amino acids. This CDR3 is CASAFSHNEQFF. The CDR3 region has the DNA TGTGCCAGCGCTTTCAGTCACAATGAGCAGTTCTTC.

This chain joins TRBV11-2 and TRBJ2-2, with D unclear. Trimming stripped 0 bases from V and 3 bases from J, with 14 bases between. The CDR3 has 17 residues. Germline V gene lookup returns CDR1 SGHAT and CDR2 FQNNGV. CDR3 in amino acids: CASSLEISEFYTGELFF. CDR3 coding DNA: TGTGCCAGCAGCTTAGAAATAAGTGAATTTTACACCGGGGAGCTGTTTTTT.

The CDR3 sequence: CASSVSSGGDSYNEQFF. CDR3 coding DNA: TGTGCCAGCAGTGTTAGTAGCGGGGGGGACTCCTACAATGAGCAGTTCTTC. This chain links TRBV6-1 with TRBJ2-1; TRBD2 agrees at 11 bases. Germline CDR1 and CDR2: MNHNS and SASEGT. The CDR3 has 17 amino acids. V shed 4 bases, J shed 0 bases, and the junction held 5 bases outside the gene matches.

This clone came up once. The chain employs TRBV7-2 and TRBJ2-1; D unresolved. The CDR3 has 15 residues. Germline V gene data show CDR1 as SGHTA and CDR2 as FQGNSA. Trimming shortened V by 4 bases and J by 0 bases, and 10 bases separated the two germline ends. The CDR3 region has the DNA TGTGCCAGCAGCTCAAGGACGTACTCCTACAATGAGCAGTTCTTC. It specifies CASSSRTYSYNEQFF.

This CDR3 reads CAISESVGNTEAFF. CDR3 bases: TGTGCCATCAGTGAGTCGGTCGGAAACACTGAAGCTTTCTTT. The chain recombines TRBV10-3 with TRBJ1-1; D is unresolved. V was pared by 0 bases and J by 2 bases, with 7 bases between. The CDR3 loop spans 14 amino acids. Germline lookup yields CDR1 ENHRY and CDR2 SYGVKD.

As to this clone: At one boundary the junction diverges from the germline segment, which might be a read error. The rearrangement joins TRBV28 to TRBJ1-1; D perhaps matches TRBD1 (6 bases). There are 13 residues in the CDR3. Per the germline V gene, CDR1 is MDHEN and CDR2 is SYDVKM. CDR3 residues: CASSLIAGGGAMF. The CDR3 region has the DNA TGTGCCAGCAGTTTAATAGCCGGTGGGGGGGCGATGTTT. The full variable domain, in which reference TRBV28 and TRBJ1-1 provide the parts outside the CDR3, is DVKVTQSSRYLVKRTGEKVFLECVQDMDHENMFWYRQDPGLGLRLIYFSYDVKMKEKGDIPEGYSVSREKKERFSLILESASTNQTSMYLCASSLIAGGGAMFGQGTRLTVV.

The chain has TRBV5-1 and TRBJ1-1; D gene unclear. V dropped 3 bases and J dropped 1 base, with 10 bases sitting between them. The CDR3 is 14 amino acids. The germline CDR1 and CDR2 sequences are SGHRS and YFSETQ. CDR3 loop: CASSSDPTNTEAFF. The CDR3 nucleotides are TGCGCCAGCAGCTCGGACCCCACGAACACTGAAGCTTTCTTT.

This chain joins TRBV5-4 and TRBJ1-5; a possible D gene is TRBD1 (5 bases). The V gene's germline CDR1 is SGHNT and CDR2 YYREEE (reference sequence). The V gene lost 0 bases and the J gene lost 7 bases, with 11 bases spanning the gap. The CDR3 is 14 residues long. The CDR3 protein is CASSLGGARQPQHF. The CDR3 DNA reads as TGTGCCAGCAGCTTGGGCGGGGCTCGGCAGCCCCAGCATTTT.

V gene TRBV25-1 combines with J gene TRBJ1-3; no clear D gene. V lost 1 base and J lost 0, with 10 bases in between. Per the germline V gene, CDR1 is MGHDK and CDR2 is SYGVNS. CDR3 length equals 16 residues. The CDR3 is CASSELGSSSGNTIYF. The CDR3 DNA follows: TGTGCCAGCAGTGAATTGGGCAGCAGCTCTGGAAACACCATATATTTT.

This clone has a handful of counts. A junction end diverges from the germline sequence, so it may reflect a read error. This chain uses TRBV6-1 with TRBJ1-5; D is uncertain. The CDR3 spans 13 residues. Germline V gives CDR1 MNHNS, CDR2 SASEGT. CDR3 loop: CASSEGGERPQHF. As DNA, the CDR3 is TGTGCCAGCAGCGAAGGAGGAGAGAGGCCCCAGCATTTT.

This rearrangement joins TRBV30 to TRBJ1-1, with TRBD1 matching 7 bases. After removal of 7 bases from V and 1 base from J, the junction contained 3 bases not matched to a gene. CDR1 is GTSNPN, CDR2 SVGIG, per germline (reference sequence). The CDR3 has 12 amino acids. CDR3 DNA sequence: TGTGCCTTGGACAGGCCGAACACTGAAGCTTTCTTT. This gives the protein CALDRPNTEAFF.

The chain joins TRBV9 to TRBJ2-1, with unresolved D. This CDR3 region has 14 residues. CDR1 is SGDLS, CDR2 YYNGEE, per germline. V lost 2 bases and J lost 3, with 9 bases in between. CDR3: CASSVDWGYNEQFF. DNA of the CDR3: TGTGCCAGCAGCGTTGACTGGGGCTACAATGAGCAGTTCTTC.

This chain joins TRBV30 and TRBJ2-2; D is uncertain. Trimming pared 0 bases from V and 6 bases from J, leaving 14 bases between. Germline-derived CDR1 and CDR2 are GTSNPN and SVGIG (reference sequence). This CDR3 comprises 15 residues. CDR3 DNA sequence: TGTGCCTGGAGTGTAAAGCAGAGGTGGGCCGGGGAGCTGTTTTTT. This codes for CAWSVKQRWAGELFF.

This chain uses TRBV9 with TRBJ1-1, with 7 bases lining up with TRBD1. The CDR3 is made up of 16 amino acids. The trim removed 2 bases at V and 3 bases at J, leaving 10 bases unmatched. Germline V gene lookup returns CDR1 SGDLS and CDR2 YYNGEE. This CDR3 reads CASSVTTTGRDTEAFF. In nucleotides, the CDR3 is TGTGCCAGCAGCGTGACCACGACAGGGAGGGACACTGAAGCTTTCTTT.

This chain connects TRBV6-1 to TRBJ1-1; 7 bases are shared with TRBD1. The CDR3 contains 15 residues. V lost 5 bases to trimming and J lost 4 bases; unmatched junction nucleotides: 10. CDR1 and CDR2 (germline): MNHNS, SASEGT. CDR3 nucleotides: TGTGCCAGCAGTCCATATCACCAGGGGGGCACTGAAGCTTTCTTT. Amino acid sequence: CASSPYHQGGTEAFF.

V gene TRBV28 combines with J gene TRBJ1-2; TRBD1 might be the D (5 bases). Germline V gives CDR1 MDHEN, CDR2 SYDVKM. This CDR3 contains 16 residues. V was clipped by 2 bases and J by 4 bases, with 17 bases between them. The CDR3 sequence is CASSLGMRGEIYGYTF. The CDR3 DNA reads TGTGCCAGCAGTTTAGGGATGAGAGGGGAAATCTATGGCTACACCTTC.

The V gene is TRBV5-1, the J gene TRBJ2-1; 10 bases are shared with TRBD2. The germline V gene has CDR1 SGHRS and CDR2 YFSETQ. With 1 base clipped from V and 4 bases from J, the junction kept 8 bases outside the gene matches. The CDR3 is made up of 17 amino acids. CDR3 loop: CASSLTSGTTLYNEQFF. The CDR3 coding sequence is TGCGCCAGCAGCTTGACTAGCGGGACCACTCTTTACAATGAGCAGTTCTTC.

The genes are TRBV7-6 and TRBJ2-1; 8 bases map to TRBD2. CDR3 length equals 16 residues. Unmatched junction bases numbered 8, after V lost 0 bases and J lost 7 bases. Germline CDR1 and CDR2: SGHVS and FNYEAQ. CDR3 nucleotides: TGTGCCAGCAGCTTAGCTGCCAGGGAGCGGGGGAATGAGCAGTTCTTC. It specifies CASSLAARERGNEQFF.

The J gene is TRBJ1-3, the V gene TRBV6-1; D uncertain. V lost 5 bases and J 4 bases, leaving 12 bases between the germline ends. CDR3 length: 14 amino acids. Germline CDR1 reads MNHNS; CDR2 reads SASEGT. This CDR3 is CASSSSKEGNTIYF. CDR3 DNA: TGTGCCAGCAGTTCCTCGAAGGAGGGAAACACCATATATTTT.

In DNA form, the CDR3 reads TGTGCCAGCAGTACCACCCCGCGCAGATCCCACGAGGGCTATAGCAATCAGCCCCAGCATTTT. It codes for CASSTTPRRSHEGYSNQPQHF. This chain joins TRBV2 and TRBJ1-5; no clear D gene. Germline V CDR1 and CDR2: SNHLY, FYNNEI. The CDR3 consists of 21 residues. The ends were cut back, 5 bases at V and 0 bases at J, with 29 bases in the middle.

The chain couples TRBV11-1 to TRBJ2-5, with no clear D. The CDR3 sequence is 12 residues long. V gave up 11 bases and J gave up 1 base, with 11 bases separating them. Germline V lookup: CDR1 SGHAT, CDR2 FQDESV (reference sequence). This CDR3 is CASRKAQETQYF. In nucleotides, the CDR3 is TGTGCCTCCCGGAAGGCCCAAGAGACCCAGTACTTC.

J is TRBJ2-1 and V is TRBV29-1; 14 bases map to TRBD2. CDR3 size: 16 residues. V gave up 4 bases and J gave up 2 bases; unmatched junction bases: 4. Per germline, CDR1 SQVTM and CDR2 ANQGSEA. CDR3 sequence: CSVAGTSGSTYNEQFF. The CDR3 DNA follows: TGCAGCGTTGCGGGGACTAGCGGGAGTACCTACAATGAGCAGTTCTTC.

This chain uses TRBV5-1 with TRBJ1-4, with TRBD1 identical over 8 bases. The V segment lost 6 bases and the J segment 0 bases; nucleotides outside the gene matches: 7. This CDR3 is built from 16 residues. Germline V gene lookup returns CDR1 SGHRS and CDR2 YFSETQ. For the CDR3, the DNA is TGCGCCAGCACCCGGACAGGGTTTGCAACTAATGAAAAACTGTTTTTT. Protein product: CASTRTGFATNEKLFF.

A few counts support this clone. The chain recombines TRBV15 with TRBJ2-7; either TRBD1 or TRBD2 may fit D (5 bases each). Trimming took off 0 bases at V and 1 base at J, with 7 bases between the two ends. Germline CDR1 reads LNHNV; CDR2 reads YYDKDF (reference sequence). This CDR3 is built from 14 residues. CDR3 residues: CATSREGDSYEQYF. The CDR3 DNA is TGTGCCACCAGCAGAGAGGGGGATTCCTACGAGCAGTACTTC. The variable domain in full, with the rest retrieved from reference TRBV15 and TRBJ2-7, is DAMVIQNPRYQVTQFGKPVTLSCSQTLNHNVMYWYQQKSSQAPKLLFHYYDKDFNNEADTPDNFQSRRPNTSFCFLDIRSPGLGDTAMYLCATSREGDSYEQYFGPGTRLTVT.

CDR3 sequence reads: CASSGGRGQPQHF. The CDR3 nucleotides read TGTGCCAGCAGTGGGGGACGTGGTCAGCCCCAGCATTTT. This chain connects TRBV6-5 to TRBJ1-5; tentative D call: TRBD1 (5 bases). Germline V gives CDR1 MNHEY, CDR2 SVGAGI. Trimming took off 5 bases at V and 6 bases at J, with 11 bases between the two ends. This CDR3 is 13 amino acids long.

In DNA form, the CDR3 reads TGTGCCAGCAGTTTAAATGTATTCGGGACCGGGGGTGGTGGCTACACCTTC. Translation gives CASSLNVFGTGGGGYTF. The chain has TRBV28 and TRBJ1-2; TRBD1 might be the D (5 bases). Trimming removed 2 bases at V and 7 bases at J, with 23 bases between. CDR1 is MDHEN and CDR2 is SYDVKM in the germline V gene. The CDR3 has 17 amino acids.

With respect to this clone: Other DNA sequences of this sample code for an identical CDR3. The J gene is TRBJ1-5, the V gene TRBV28; no clear D gene. Trimming left V 3 bases short and J 2 bases short, with 14 bases between. The V gene's germline CDR1 is MDHEN and CDR2 SYDVKM. This CDR3 comprises 16 residues. DNA for the CDR3: TGTGCCAGCAGTTTGGGCCGGGGTTCGGGCAATCAGCCCCAGCATTTT. Translation: CASSLGRGSGNQPQHF.

The gene calls are TRBV28 and TRBJ1-4; D is possibly TRBD1 (6 bases). Germline CDR1 is MDHEN and CDR2 is SYDVKM. V was clipped by 6 bases and J by 5 bases, with 13 bases between them. This CDR3 has 14 residues. The CDR3 DNA reads as TGTGCCAGCAGCCAGGGGTTGGGAAATGAAAAACTGTTTTTT. It translates to CASSQGLGNEKLFF.